This record concerns one T cell receptor (beta chain) sequence. Its cognate antigen has yet to be identified. There are no base qualities to consult, and no much larger clone falls within one base. The data stem from a study of technical replicates of blood from several donors (dated by TCRdb to 2015 to 2018). The library was built by means of the immunoSEQ multiplex PCR assay. TCRdb provides this immuneACCESS table in a form limited to in-frame rearrangements. Some clones are lacking; in checked studies, under half of them reflect an unresolved V gene, and why the rest are absent is not known. For this sample the table gives more than 65,000 clones, of which 95% to 98% were detected only once. 0.18% of the sample is in the top ten clones. The cysteine opens and the phenylalanine closes a CDR3 of 18 amino acids. The entry retains the CDR3 DNA only, 54 bases that are in frame from base 1. Taken from the germline V gene, the CDR1 and CDR2 loops are MGHRA and YSYEKL. For this chain, trimming is 3 bases at the V end and 2 bases at the J end, and the number of junction bases without a gene match is 16.

The TCR sequence derives from a human donor in good health. The sequence links TRBV4-1 to TRBJ2-7; 7 of the junction bases match TRBD1. Sequencing used T cells isolated from PBMCs. The nucleotide sequence is given as TGCGCCAGCAGCCACCCCAACCTGAGGCAGGGGGAAACCTACGAGCAGTACTTC. Its protein reads: CASSHPNLRQGETYEQYF.